Following are 2 T cell receptor beta chains from one sample sequenced in a study of post-analysis software for immune sequencing data. Study-wide findings and caveats: In patients, four to six TRBV segments were more frequent than in controls, with TRBV5-6, TRBV5-1 and TRBV20-1 among them.

TCR beta cDNA libraries had unique molecular identifiers. TCRdb itself ran the PCR reads through MiXCR, one entry per CDR3 protein. The sample lists roughly 570,000 distinct CDR3 sequences, under 40% occurring once. Antigens for these TCRs are unknown. The material sequenced was blood. These receptors were obtained from a girl under 18 with multiple sclerosis.

This chain connects TRBV7-9 to TRBJ1-1; D possibly corresponds to TRBD1 (5 bases). The V gene's germline CDR1 is SEHNR and CDR2 FQNEAQ (reference sequence). With 0 bases removed from V and 5 bases from J, the gap between germline ends came to 19 bases. This CDR3 region has 17 residues. The CDR3 nucleotides read TGTGCCAGCAGCTTAGCTTCCCCTTCCCCCAGGGAAACTGAAGCTTTCTTT. Translating it yields CASSLASPSPRETEAFF.

This clonotype was recorded at least ten times. The genes are TRBV7-2 and TRBJ2-5; no clear D. Germline values: CDR1 SGHTA, CDR2 FQGNSA. This CDR3 has 12 amino acids. With 9 bases removed from V and 5 bases from J, the gap between germline ends came to 13 bases. The CDR3 region is CASSGPAETQYF. As DNA, the CDR3 is TGTGCCAGTTCCGGTCCTGCGGAGACCCAGTACTTC.